The entry below describes one T cell receptor (beta chain). Its specificity is not known. Cultured CD4+ T cell DNA was sequenced using the Oncomine TCR Beta short-read assay. TCRdb passed the PCR reads through MiXCR, listing each CDR3 protein once. This sample has fewer than 16,000 distinct CDR3 sequences; approximately 53% occur once, and the top ten carry 10%. These data are taken from a study of vaccination and CD4 T cells after COVID-19. This CDR3 has 14 amino acids. The germline CDR1 and CDR2 sequences are WNHNN and SYGVQD (reference sequence). Trimming stripped 0 bases from V and 5 bases from J, with 8 bases between. The treatment: approximately 11-day PBMC culture with coronavirus spike peptide pools or control peptides (ViraFEST assay). Researchers reported culturing approximately 1.8 million PBMCs per well with approximately 9.1 IU/ml IL-2 and about 9 ug/ml peptide pools. Overall study findings and caveats: Researchers looked at relatively few convalescent patients and had no early post-infection timepoints.

The sequencing sample was made of CD4+ T cells from blood, cultured in vitro. This chain uses TRBV10-1 with TRBJ2-1; D is ambiguous. The TCR originated in a human donor who had recovered from COVID-19. The DNA of the CDR3 is TGCGCCAGCAGTGAGTCGTCCTTCCACAATGAGCAGTTCTTC. Its translation is CASSESSFHNEQFF.